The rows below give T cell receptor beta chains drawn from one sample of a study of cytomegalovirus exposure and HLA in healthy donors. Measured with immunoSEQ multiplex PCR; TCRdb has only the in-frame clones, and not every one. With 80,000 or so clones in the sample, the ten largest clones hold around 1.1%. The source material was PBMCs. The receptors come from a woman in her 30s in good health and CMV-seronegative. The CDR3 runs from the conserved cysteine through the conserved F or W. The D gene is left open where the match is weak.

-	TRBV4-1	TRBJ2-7	TGCGCCAGCAGCCAAGGAGCATCGCCCTACGAGCAGTACTTC	CASSQGASPYEQYF
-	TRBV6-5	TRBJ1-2	TGTGCCAGCAGTTTCGACAGGAACTATGGCTACACCTTC	CASSFDRNYGYTF
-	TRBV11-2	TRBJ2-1	TGTGCCAGCAGCTTCTTCAATGAGCAGTTCTTC	CASSFFNEQFF
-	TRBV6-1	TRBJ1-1	TGTGCCAGCCGTCCGGGAGGGAACACTGAAGCTTTCTTT	CASRPGGNTEAFF
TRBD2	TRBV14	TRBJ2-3	TGTGCCAGCAGCCTAATCCTCCCCGGGACTAGCGGGAGGACAGATACGCAGTATTTT	CASSLILPGTSGRTDTQYF
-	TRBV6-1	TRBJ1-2	TGTGCCAGCAGTGAAATCCGGAACAGGGTAATAGGCTACACCTTC	CASSEIRNRVIGYTF
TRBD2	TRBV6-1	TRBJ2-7	TGTGCCAGCAGTGAAAGTAGCGGGAGCTCCTACGAGCAGTACTTC	CASSESSGSSYEQYF
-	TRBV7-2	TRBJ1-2	TGTGCCAGCAGCTTCAGGGATGCTTGGTATGGCTACACCTTC	CASSFRDAWYGYTF
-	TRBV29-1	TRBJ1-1	TGCAGCGTTGTGGGGGGAGACCCTGAAGCTTTCTTT	CSVVGGDPEAFF
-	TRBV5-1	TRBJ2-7	TGCGCCAGCAGTGCAGGGGCCCCCTCCTACGAGCAGTACTTC	CASSAGAPSYEQYF
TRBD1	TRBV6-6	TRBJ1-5	TGTGCCAGCAGTGACGCGGGGACAGCGAATCAGCCCCAGCATTTT	CASSDAGTANQPQHF
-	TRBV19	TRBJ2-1	TGTGCCAGTAGTAATGGGGCCCCATCCTACAATGAGCAGTTCTTC	CASSNGAPSYNEQFF
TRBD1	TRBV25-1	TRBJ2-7	TGTGCCAGTCAATTCGCAGGGGGCTCGTACGAGCAGTACTTC	CASQFAGGSYEQYF
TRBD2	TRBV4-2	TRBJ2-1	TGTGCCAGCAGCCAAGATGGTCCCCTAGCGGGAGTTGGTGAGCAGTTCTTC	CASSQDGPLAGVGEQFF
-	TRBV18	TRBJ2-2	TGTGCCAGCTCACCACGAGGCACCGGGGAGCTGTTTTTT	CASSPRGTGELFF
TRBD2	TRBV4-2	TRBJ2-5	TGTGCCAGCAGCCCAGAGACTAGCGGGAGGGCCCAACAGACCCAGTACTTC	CASSPETSGRAQQTQYF
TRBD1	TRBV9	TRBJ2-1	TGTGCCAGCAGCCCGAGGGACAGGAACAATGAGCAGTTCTTC	CASSPRDRNNEQFF
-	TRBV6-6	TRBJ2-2	TGTGCCAGCAGTTCTAACACCGGGGAGCTGTTTTTT	CASSSNTGELFF
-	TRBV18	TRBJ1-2	TGTGCCAGCTCACCCGAGACCTCGGGGAGAGGCTACACCTTC	CASSPETSGRGYTF
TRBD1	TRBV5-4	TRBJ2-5	TGTGCCAGCAGCTGGGACAGGGGCCAGACCCAGTACTTC	CASSWDRGQTQYF
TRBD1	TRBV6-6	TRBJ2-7	TGTGCCAGCAGTCCAACCCAGGGGGCGTCCACCTACGAGCAGTACTTC	CASSPTQGASTYEQYF
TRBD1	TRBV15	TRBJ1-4	TGTGCCACCAGCAGAGATAAGACAGGGGGCAAATTAGTTAATGAAAAACTGTTTTTT	CATSRDKTGGKLVNEKLFF
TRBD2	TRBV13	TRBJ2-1	TGTGCCAGCAGCGAAACGCTAGCGGGGACCAACTCCGACAATGAGCAGTTCTTC	CASSETLAGTNSDNEQFF
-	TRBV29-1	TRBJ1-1	TGCAGCGTTGTGGGAGTGAACACTGAAGCTTTCTTT	CSVVGVNTEAFF
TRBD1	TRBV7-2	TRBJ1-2	TGTGCCAGCAGCTTAGACCTGGGACAGGGACTTAACTATGGCTACACCTTC	CASSLDLGQGLNYGYTF
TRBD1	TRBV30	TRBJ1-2	TGTGCCTGGAGTCCCCCGGGACAGGTATCTGGGTATGGCTACACCTTC	CAWSPPGQVSGYGYTF
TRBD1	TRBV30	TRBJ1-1	TGTGCCTGGAGGAGACAGGGGGGTGAAGCTTTCTTT	CAWRRQGGEAFF
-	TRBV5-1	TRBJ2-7	TGCGCCAGCAGCTTTCTTGGGCAGGACTACGAGCAGTACTTC	CASSFLGQDYEQYF
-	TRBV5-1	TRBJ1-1	TGCGCCAGCAGCTTGTTCTCTGGGCCTGAAGCTTTCTTT	CASSLFSGPEAFF
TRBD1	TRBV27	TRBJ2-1	TGTGCCAGCAGTGACAGGGCTGCCTACAATGAGCAGTTCTTC	CASSDRAAYNEQFF
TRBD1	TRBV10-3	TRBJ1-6	TGTGCCAGTTCTCAAGGACAGGAAAATTCACCCCTCCACTTT	CASSQGQENSPLHF
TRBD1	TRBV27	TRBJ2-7	TGTGCCAGCAGACCTAGGACAGGGACAGGCGAGCAGTACTTC	CASRPRTGTGEQYF
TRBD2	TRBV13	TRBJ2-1	TGTGCCAGCAGCTCAGGACTAGCCGAAGGTGAGCAGTTCTTC	CASSSGLAEGEQFF
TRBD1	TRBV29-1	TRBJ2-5	TGCAGCGGGACAGGAAATCAAGAGACCCAGTACTTC	CSGTGNQETQYF
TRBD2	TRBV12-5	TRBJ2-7	TGTGCTAGTGGTTTGGACCGACGTCGGACTAGCGGGGCTAGCTCCTACGAGCAGTACTTC	CASGLDRRRTSGASSYEQYF
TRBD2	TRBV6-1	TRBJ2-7	TGTGCCAGCAGTACTAGCGGTCAAATTCCCTACGAGCAGTACTTC	CASSTSGQIPYEQYF
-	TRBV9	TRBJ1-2	TGTGCCAGCAGCGGCCCGAGACAGGTAGCTAACTATGGCTACACCTTC	CASSGPRQVANYGYTF
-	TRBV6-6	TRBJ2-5	TGTGCCAGCAGTGACCCTACAGGTGGGGAGACCCAGTACTTC	CASSDPTGGETQYF
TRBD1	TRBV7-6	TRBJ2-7	TGTGCCAGCAGCCCCTGGACAGGGGGCGAGCAGTACTTC	CASSPWTGGEQYF
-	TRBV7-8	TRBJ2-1	TGTGCCAGCAGCTTAGTAGGGGAACACTACAATGAGCAGTTCTTC	CASSLVGEHYNEQFF
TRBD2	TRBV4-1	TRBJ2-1	TGCGCCAGCAGCCTCCCGGGGGGGGACAATGAGCAGTTCTTC	CASSLPGGDNEQFF
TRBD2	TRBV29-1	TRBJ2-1	TGCAGCGTTGCACTAGCGGGGGACAATGAGCAGTTCTTC	CSVALAGDNEQFF
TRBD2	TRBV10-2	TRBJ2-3	TGCGCCAGCAGTGAGCCTAGCGGGATACCAGATACGCAGTATTTT	CASSEPSGIPDTQYF
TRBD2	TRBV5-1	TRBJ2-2	TGCGCCAGCAGCTTGACGTCCGCGGGAGTGGCGGCCGGGGAGCTGTTTTTT	CASSLTSAGVAAGELFF
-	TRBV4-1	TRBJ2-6	TGCGCCAGCAGCCAAGAGACAGTCTCTGGGGCCAACGTCCTGACTTTC	CASSQETVSGANVLTF
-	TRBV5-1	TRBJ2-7	TGCGCCAGCAGCGACCTGGAAAGGAGCTCCTACGAGCAGTACTTC	CASSDLERSSYEQYF
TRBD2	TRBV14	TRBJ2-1	TGTGCCAGCAGCCAAGGGGGCGGCGGGAGGGCCCTACATGAGCAGTTCTTC	CASSQGGGGRALHEQFF
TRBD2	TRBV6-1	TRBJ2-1	TGTGCCAGCAGTGAACTAGCGGGGTCCAACAATGAGCAGTTCTTC	CASSELAGSNNEQFF
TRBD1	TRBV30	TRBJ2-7	TGTGCCTGGAGCGTCACCGGGACAGGGTCCTACGAGCAGTACTTC	CAWSVTGTGSYEQYF
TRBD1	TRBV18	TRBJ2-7	TGTGCCAGCTCCCCGGACAGGGAGAGCGAGCAGTACTTC	CASSPDRESEQYF
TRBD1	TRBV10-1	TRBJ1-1	TGCGCCAGCAGTCCCGGGACAGGGGGAGGCACTGAAGCTTTCTTT	CASSPGTGGGTEAFF
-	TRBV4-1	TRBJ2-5	TGCGCCAGCAGCCAAGATGCACCCGGGGGACTCCAAGAGACCCAGTACTTC	CASSQDAPGGLQETQYF
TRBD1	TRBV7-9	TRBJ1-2	TGTGCCAGCAGCTCTCTACAGGGGGCACTAGACTATGGCTACACCTTC	CASSSLQGALDYGYTF
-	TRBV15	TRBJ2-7	TGTGCCACCAGCAGAGTTGGCAGCTACGAGCAGTACTTC	CATSRVGSYEQYF
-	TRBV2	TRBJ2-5	TGTGCCATCCTAGCCGAGCAGGACCAAGAGACCCAGTACTTC	CAILAEQDQETQYF
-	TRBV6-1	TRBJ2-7	TGTGCCAGCAGTGCATTGGCCAGCTACGAGCAGTACTTC	CASSALASYEQYF
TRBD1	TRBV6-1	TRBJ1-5	TGTGCCAGCACTACGACAGGGGGCAATGCTCAGCCCCAGCATTTT	CASTTTGGNAQPQHF
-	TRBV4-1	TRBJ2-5	TGCGCCAGCAGCCTGCAGATACAAGAGACCCAGTACTTC	CASSLQIQETQYF
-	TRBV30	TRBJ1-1	TGTGCCTGGAGGGACCAGGGAATGAACACTGAAGCTTTCTTT	CAWRDQGMNTEAFF